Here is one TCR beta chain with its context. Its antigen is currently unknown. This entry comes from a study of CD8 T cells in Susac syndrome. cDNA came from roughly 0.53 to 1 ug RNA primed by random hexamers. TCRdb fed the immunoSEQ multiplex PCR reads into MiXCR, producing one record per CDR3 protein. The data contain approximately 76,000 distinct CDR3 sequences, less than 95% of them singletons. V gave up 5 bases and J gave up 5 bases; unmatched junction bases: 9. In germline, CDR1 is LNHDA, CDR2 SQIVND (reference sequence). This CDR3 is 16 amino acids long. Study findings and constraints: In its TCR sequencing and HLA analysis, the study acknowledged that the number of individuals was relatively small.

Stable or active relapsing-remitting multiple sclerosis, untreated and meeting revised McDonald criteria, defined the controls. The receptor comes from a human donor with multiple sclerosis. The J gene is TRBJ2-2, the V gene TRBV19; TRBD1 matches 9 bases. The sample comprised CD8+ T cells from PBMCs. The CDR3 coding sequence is TGTGCCAGTAGTCCAGGTCCCGGGACAGGGACCGGGGAGCTGTTTTTT. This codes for CASSPGPGTGTGELFF.